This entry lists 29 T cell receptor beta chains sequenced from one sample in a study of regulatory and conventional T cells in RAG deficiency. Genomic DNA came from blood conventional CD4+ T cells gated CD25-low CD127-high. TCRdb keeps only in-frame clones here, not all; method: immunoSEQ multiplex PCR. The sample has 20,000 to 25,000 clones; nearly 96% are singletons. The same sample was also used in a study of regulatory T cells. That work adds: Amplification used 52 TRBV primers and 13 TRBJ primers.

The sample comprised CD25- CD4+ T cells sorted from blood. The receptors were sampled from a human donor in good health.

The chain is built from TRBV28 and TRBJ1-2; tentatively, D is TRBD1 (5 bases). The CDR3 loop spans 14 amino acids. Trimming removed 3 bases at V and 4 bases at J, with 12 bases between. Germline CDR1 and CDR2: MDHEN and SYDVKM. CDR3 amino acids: CASSFVGGVYGYTF. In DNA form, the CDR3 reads TGTGCCAGCAGTTTTGTGGGGGGTGTCTATGGCTACACCTTC.

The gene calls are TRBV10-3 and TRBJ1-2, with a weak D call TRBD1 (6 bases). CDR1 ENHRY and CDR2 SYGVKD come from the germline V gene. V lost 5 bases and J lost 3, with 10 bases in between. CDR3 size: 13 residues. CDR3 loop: CAISRGGDYGYTF. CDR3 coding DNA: TGTGCCATCAGTAGAGGGGGGGACTATGGCTACACCTTC.

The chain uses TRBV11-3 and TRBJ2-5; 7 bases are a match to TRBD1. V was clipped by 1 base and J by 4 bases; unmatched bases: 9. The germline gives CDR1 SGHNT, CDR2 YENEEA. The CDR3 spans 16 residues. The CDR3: CASSLGHRGLGETQYF. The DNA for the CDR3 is TGTGCCAGCAGCTTAGGACATAGGGGGCTGGGAGAGACCCAGTACTTC.

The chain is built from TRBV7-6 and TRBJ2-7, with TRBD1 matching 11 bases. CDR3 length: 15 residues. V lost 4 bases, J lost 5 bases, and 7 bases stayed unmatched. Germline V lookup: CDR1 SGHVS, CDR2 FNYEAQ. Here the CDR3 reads CASSYRTGGYNEQYF. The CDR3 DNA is TGTGCCAGCAGCTACCGGACAGGGGGCTATAACGAGCAGTACTTC.

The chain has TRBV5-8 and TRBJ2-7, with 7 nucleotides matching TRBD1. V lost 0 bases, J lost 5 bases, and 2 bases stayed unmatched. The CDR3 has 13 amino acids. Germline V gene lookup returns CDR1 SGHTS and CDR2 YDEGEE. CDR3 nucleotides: TGTGCCAGCAGCTTGGACAGGGGTAACGAGCAGTACTTC. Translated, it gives CASSLDRGNEQYF. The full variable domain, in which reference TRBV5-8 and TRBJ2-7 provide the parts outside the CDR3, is EAGVTQSPTHLIKTRGQQATLRCSPISGHTSVYWYQQALGLGLQFLLWYDEGEERNRGNFPPRFSGRQFPNYSSELNVNALELEDSALYLCASSLDRGNEQYFGPGTRLTVT.

CDR3 nucleotides: TGTGCCAGTAGTATGCCCCCAGGGGGACGGCCCCAGCATTTT. This gives the protein CASSMPPGGRPQHF. The J gene is TRBJ1-5, the V gene TRBV19, with 7 bases identical to TRBD1. V lost 3 bases and J lost 9; bases outside the gene matches: 8. Germline V gene lookup returns CDR1 LNHDA and CDR2 SQIVND (reference sequence). This CDR3 contains 14 residues. The entire variable domain, with the rest obtained from reference TRBV19 and TRBJ1-5, is as follows: DGGITQSPKYLFRKEGQNVTLSCEQNLNHDAMYWYRQDPGQGLRLIYYSQIVNDFQKGDIAEGYSVSREKKESFPLTVTSAQKNPTAFYLCASSMPPGGRPQHFGDGTRLSIL.

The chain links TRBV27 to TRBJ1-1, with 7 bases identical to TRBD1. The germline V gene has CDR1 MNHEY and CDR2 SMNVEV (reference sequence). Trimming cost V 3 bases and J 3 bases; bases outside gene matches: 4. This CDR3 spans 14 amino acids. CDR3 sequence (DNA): TGTGCCAGCAGTTTCGCAGGGGGTGACACTGAAGCTTTCTTT. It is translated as CASSFAGGDTEAFF.

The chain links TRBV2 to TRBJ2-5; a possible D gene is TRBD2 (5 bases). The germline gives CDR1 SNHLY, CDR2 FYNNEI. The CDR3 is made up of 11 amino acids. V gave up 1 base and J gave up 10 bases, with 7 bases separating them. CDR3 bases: TGTGCCAGCAGTGAAGGAGGGTTCCAGTACTTC. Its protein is CASSEGGFQYF.

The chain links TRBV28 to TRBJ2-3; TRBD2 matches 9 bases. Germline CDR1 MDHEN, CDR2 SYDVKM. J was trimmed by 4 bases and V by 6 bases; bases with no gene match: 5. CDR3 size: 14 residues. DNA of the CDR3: TGTGCCAGCAGATCTAGCGGGGTGCCAGATACGCAGTATTTT. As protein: CASRSSGVPDTQYF.

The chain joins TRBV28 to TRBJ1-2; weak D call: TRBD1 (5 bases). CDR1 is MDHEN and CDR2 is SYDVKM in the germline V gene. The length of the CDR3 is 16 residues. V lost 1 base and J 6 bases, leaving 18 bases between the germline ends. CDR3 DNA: TGTGCCAGCAGTTTATTTCCTCAGGGATATCAGGATGGCTACACCTTC. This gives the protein CASSLFPQGYQDGYTF.

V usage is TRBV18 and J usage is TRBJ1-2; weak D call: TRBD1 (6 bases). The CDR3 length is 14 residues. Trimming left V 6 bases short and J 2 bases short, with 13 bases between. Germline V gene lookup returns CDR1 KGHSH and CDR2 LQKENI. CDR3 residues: CASSPMQGNYGYTF. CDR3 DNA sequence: TGTGCCAGCTCCCCGATGCAGGGGAACTATGGCTACACCTTC.

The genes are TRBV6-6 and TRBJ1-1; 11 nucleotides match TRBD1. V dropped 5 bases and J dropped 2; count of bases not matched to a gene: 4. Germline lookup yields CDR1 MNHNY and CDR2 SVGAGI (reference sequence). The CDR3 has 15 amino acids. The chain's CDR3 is CASSPGTGGNTEAFF. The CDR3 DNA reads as TGTGCCAGCAGTCCTGGGACAGGGGGAAACACTGAAGCTTTCTTT.

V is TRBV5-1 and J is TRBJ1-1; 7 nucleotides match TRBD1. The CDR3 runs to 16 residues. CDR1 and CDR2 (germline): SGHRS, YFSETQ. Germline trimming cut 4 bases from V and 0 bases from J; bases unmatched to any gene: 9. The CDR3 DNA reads TGCGCCAGCAGCAACCCCAGGGGGAGCCTGAACACTGAAGCTTTCTTT. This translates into CASSNPRGSLNTEAFF.

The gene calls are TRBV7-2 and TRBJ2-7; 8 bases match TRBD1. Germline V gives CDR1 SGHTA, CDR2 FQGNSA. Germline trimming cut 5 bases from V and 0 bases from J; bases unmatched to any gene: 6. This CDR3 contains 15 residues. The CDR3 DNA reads TGTGCCAGCAGCCCCCGACAGGGGAGCTCCTACGAGCAGTACTTC. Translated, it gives CASSPRQGSSYEQYF.

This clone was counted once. CDR3 in DNA: TGTGCCAGTAGTAATCCGGGAAACACTGAAGCTTTCTTT. This codes for CASSNPGNTEAFF. This sequence joins TRBV19 and TRBJ1-1, with D unresolved. Germline CDR1 reads LNHDA; CDR2 reads SQIVND (reference sequence). V shed 4 bases and J shed 2 bases, with 8 bases lying between them. The CDR3 covers 13 residues.

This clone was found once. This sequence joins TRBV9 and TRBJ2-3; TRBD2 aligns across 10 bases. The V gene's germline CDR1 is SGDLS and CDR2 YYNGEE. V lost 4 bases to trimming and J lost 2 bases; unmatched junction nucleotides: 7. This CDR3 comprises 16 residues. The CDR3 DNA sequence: TGTGCCAGCAGCATCGAGCGGGGGGGGTTCACAGATACGCAGTATTTT. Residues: CASSIERGGFTDTQYF.

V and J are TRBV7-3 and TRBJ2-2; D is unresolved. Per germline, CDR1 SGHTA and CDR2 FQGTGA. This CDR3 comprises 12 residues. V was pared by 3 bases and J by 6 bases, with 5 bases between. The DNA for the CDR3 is TGTGCCAGCAGCTTCGTATCCGGGGAGCTGTTTTTT. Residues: CASSFVSGELFF.

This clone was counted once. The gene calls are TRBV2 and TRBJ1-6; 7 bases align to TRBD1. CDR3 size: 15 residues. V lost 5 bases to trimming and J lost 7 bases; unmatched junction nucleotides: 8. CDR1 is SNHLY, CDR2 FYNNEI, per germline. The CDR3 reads CASSFSDRRNSPLHF. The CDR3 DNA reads TGTGCCAGCAGTTTTTCGGACAGGAGGAATTCACCCCTCCACTTT.

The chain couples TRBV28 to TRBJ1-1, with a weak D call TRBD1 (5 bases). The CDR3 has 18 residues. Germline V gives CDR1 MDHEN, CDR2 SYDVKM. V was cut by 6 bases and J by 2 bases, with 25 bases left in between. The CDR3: CASRLPMTAFAPNTEAFF. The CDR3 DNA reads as TGTGCCAGCAGATTACCCATGACAGCCTTTGCCCCAAACACTGAAGCTTTCTTT.

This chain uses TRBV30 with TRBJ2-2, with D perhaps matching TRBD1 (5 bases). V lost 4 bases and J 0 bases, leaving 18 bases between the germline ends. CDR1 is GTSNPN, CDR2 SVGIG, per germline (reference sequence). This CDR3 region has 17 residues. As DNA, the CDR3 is TGTGCCTGGACTCAGACAGCTTATGGTTCGAACACCGGGGAGCTGTTTTTT. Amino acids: CAWTQTAYGSNTGELFF.

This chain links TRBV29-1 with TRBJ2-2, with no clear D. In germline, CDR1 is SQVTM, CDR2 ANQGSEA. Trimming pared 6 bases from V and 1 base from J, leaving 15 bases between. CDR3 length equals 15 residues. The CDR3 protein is CSVGYSALNTGELFF. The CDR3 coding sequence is TGCAGCGTCGGGTATTCCGCTCTGAACACCGGGGAGCTGTTTTTT.

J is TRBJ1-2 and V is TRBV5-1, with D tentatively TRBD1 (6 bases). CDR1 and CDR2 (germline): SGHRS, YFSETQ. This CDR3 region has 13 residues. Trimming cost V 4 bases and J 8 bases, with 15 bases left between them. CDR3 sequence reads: CASSATGDTGYTF. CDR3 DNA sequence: TGCGCCAGCAGCGCGACAGGAGATACGGGCTACACCTTC.

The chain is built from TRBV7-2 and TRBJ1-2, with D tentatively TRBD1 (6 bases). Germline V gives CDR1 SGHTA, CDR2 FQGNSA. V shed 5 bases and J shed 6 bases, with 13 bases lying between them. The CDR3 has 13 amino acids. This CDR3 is CASSARGGDGYTF. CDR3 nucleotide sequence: TGTGCCAGCAGCGCCAGGGGCGGCGATGGCTACACCTTC.

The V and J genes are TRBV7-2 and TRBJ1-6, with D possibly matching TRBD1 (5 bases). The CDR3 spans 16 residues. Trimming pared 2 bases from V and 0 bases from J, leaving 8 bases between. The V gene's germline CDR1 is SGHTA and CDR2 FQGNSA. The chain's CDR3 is CASSLNQGSYNSPLHF. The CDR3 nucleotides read TGTGCCAGCAGCTTAAACCAGGGCTCCTATAATTCACCCCTCCACTTT.

The CDR3 DNA follows: TGCGCCAGCAGCCCCTCGCAGGGGATCGGTTCACCCCTCCACTTT. Encoded protein: CASSPSQGIGSPLHF. This chain links TRBV5-1 with TRBJ1-6; perhaps TRBD1 as D (6 bases). V lost 4 bases and J lost 9, with 17 bases in between. The germline CDR1 and CDR2 sequences are SGHRS and YFSETQ. This CDR3 has 15 amino acids.

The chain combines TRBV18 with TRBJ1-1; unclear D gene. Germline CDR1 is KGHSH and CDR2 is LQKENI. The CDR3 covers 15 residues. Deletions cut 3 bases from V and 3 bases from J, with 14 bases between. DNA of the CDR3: TGTGCCAGCTCACCCGGAAGGATCGGGGACACTGAAGCTTTCTTT. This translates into CASSPGRIGDTEAFF.

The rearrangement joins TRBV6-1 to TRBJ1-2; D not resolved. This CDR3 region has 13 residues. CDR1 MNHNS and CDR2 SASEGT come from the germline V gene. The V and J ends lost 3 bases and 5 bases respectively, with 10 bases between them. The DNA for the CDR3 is TGTGCCAGCAGTGAGTTAATGTTGTATGGCTACACCTTC. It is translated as CASSELMLYGYTF.

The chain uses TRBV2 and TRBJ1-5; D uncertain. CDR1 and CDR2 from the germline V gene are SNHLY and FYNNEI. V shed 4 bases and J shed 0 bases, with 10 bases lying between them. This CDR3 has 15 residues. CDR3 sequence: CASSARQSSNQPQHF. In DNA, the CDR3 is TGTGCCAGCAGTGCGCGGCAGAGTAGCAATCAGCCCCAGCATTTT.

CDR3 DNA: TGTGCCATCAGGACGACAGGGGACACTGAAGCTTTCTTT. Translation gives CAIRTTGDTEAFF. The rearrangement joins TRBV10-3 to TRBJ1-1; 8 nucleotides match TRBD1. Germline V gene lookup returns CDR1 ENHRY and CDR2 SYGVKD. J gave up 3 bases and V 6 bases, and 3 bases lay outside the gene matches. The CDR3 spans 13 residues.